This T cell receptor beta chain was identified during a study of T-cell memory formation after mild COVID-19. Constant-segment primers were used for 5'RACE, and the resulting TCR alpha and TCR beta cDNA libraries carried sample barcodes and UMIs. MiXCR, run by TCRdb on the 5' RACE reads, gives a single entry per CDR3 protein. The table includes roughly 110,000 distinct CDR3 sequences, over 20% detected once. Study-wide results and caveats: Contracting CD4+ clones lay largely in CM and EM, with CD8+ ones residing in EMRA.

Concerning this clonotype: The antigen is unknown.

V dropped 8 bases and J dropped 4; count of bases not matched to a gene: 16. CDR3 length equals 16 residues. The sequence came from a man aged 18 to 35 who had mild COVID-19 (a few samples of this study predate the infection). Cell type and time point are not known. The sample consisted of PBMCs or a T cell subset sorted from them (not recorded which). The chain uses TRBV12-3 or TRBV12-4 and TRBJ1-2; 7 bases map to TRBD1. In DNA, the CDR3 is TGTGCCAGCTCCAAGGCCCGACAGGGACTAATCTATGGCTACACCTTC. Translated: CASSKARQGLIYGYTF.